Presented here are 15 T cell receptor beta chains from one specimen sequenced in a study of T cell repertoires in cytomegalovirus infection. From the reads, TCRdb called clonotypes with MiXCR, one entry per CDR3 protein. The table records around 210,000 distinct CDR3 sequences, 6% to 8% of them present only once. Sequencing used PBMCs. The receptors were gathered from a human donor in good health (CMV status not recorded). Some clones in this sample may be carry-over from other donors' samples.

The sample holds many counts of this clonotype. CDR3 loop: CASSPGRLGYEQYF. In DNA form, the CDR3 reads TGTGCCAGCAGCCCAGGGAGGTTGGGCTACGAGCAGTACTTC. The rearrangement links TRBV28 to TRBJ2-7; a weak D match, TRBD2 (6 bases). This CDR3 region has 14 residues. Germline loops: CDR1 MDHEN, CDR2 SYDVKM. V lost 6 bases to trimming and J lost 3 bases, with 15 bases between them.

There are many counts of this clonotype. The J gene is TRBJ2-1, the V gene TRBV19; a possible D gene is TRBD2 (6 bases). The CDR3 spans 15 residues. Trimming stripped 5 bases from V and 3 bases from J, with 14 bases between. Germline V gene data show CDR1 as LNHDA and CDR2 as SQIVND (reference sequence). The CDR3: CASSSQGGNYNEQFF. CDR3 DNA: TGTGCCAGTAGTTCCCAGGGCGGGAACTACAATGAGCAGTTCTTC.

This clonotype was picked up many times. The rearrangement joins TRBV12-3 or TRBV12-4 to TRBJ2-3, with a weak D call TRBD1 (5 bases). The CDR3 covers 14 residues. The V and J ends lost 5 bases and 2 bases respectively, with 11 bases between them. The CDR3 nucleotides are TGTGCCAGCAGTCTCAGGGCTACCACAGATACGCAGTATTTT. It translates to CASSLRATTDTQYF.

The sample holds many counts of this clonotype. The chain's CDR3 is CASSLEGTASPSSYNSPLHF. The CDR3 region has the DNA TGTGCCAGCAGCTTAGAGGGGACGGCTTCACCGAGCTCCTATAATTCACCCCTCCACTTT. This chain uses TRBV7-8 with TRBJ1-6; D is possibly TRBD1 (5 bases). Trimming shortened V by 1 base and J by 0 bases, and 19 bases separated the two germline ends. From germline, CDR1 is SGHVS and CDR2 FQNEAQ. CDR3 length: 20 residues.

This clonotype was seen a handful of times. The chain couples TRBV30 to TRBJ2-5, with D possibly being TRBD1 (5 bases). Germline V gene data show CDR1 as GTSNPN and CDR2 as SVGIG (reference sequence). The ends were cut back, 2 bases at V and 5 bases at J, with 18 bases in the middle. CDR3 length equals 15 residues. The CDR3 sequence: CAWSHKGQGSETQYF. The CDR3 bases are TGTGCCTGGAGTCACAAAGGGCAGGGAAGCGAGACCCAGTACTTC.

This clonotype was observed a few times. The V and J genes are TRBV12-3 or TRBV12-4 and TRBJ1-1; tentative D call: TRBD1 (6 bases). The CDR3 covers 16 residues. Trimming took off 6 bases at V and 1 base at J, with 18 bases between the two ends. CDR3 nucleotides: TGTGCCAGCAGCCCCTTCTGGGGGGGCGGGAACACTGAAGCTTTCTTT. It codes for CASSPFWGGGNTEAFF.

This clonotype was found many times. V gene TRBV2 combines with J gene TRBJ2-2; 7 positions agree with TRBD2. Germline CDR1 SNHLY, CDR2 FYNNEI. This CDR3 comprises 14 residues. After removal of 7 bases from V and 4 bases from J, the junction contained 6 bases not matched to a gene. As DNA, the CDR3 is TGTGCCAGCATCGGGGGGAGAGCCACCGGGGAGCTGTTTTTT. This translates into CASIGGRATGELFF.

V gene TRBV28 combines with J gene TRBJ2-7, with D possibly being TRBD1 (6 bases). Trimming cost V 1 base and J 6 bases, with 7 bases left between them. Germline lookup yields CDR1 MDHEN and CDR2 SYDVKM. The CDR3 is made up of 12 amino acids. This CDR3 is CASSLSGAEQYF. CDR3 nucleotides: TGTGCCAGCAGTTTATCAGGGGCCGAGCAGTACTTC.

This clonotype was found many times. The chain uses TRBV7-9 and TRBJ2-1; no clear D gene. Germline lookup yields CDR1 SEHNR and CDR2 FQNEAQ (reference sequence). The CDR3 has 18 residues. The germline V and J ends were trimmed by 5 bases and 0 bases, with 20 bases remaining between them. CDR3 amino acids: CASSPAHPDRSSYNEQFF. Written as DNA, the CDR3 is TGTGCCAGCAGCCCCGCTCATCCGGATCGAAGCTCCTACAATGAGCAGTTCTTC.

This clonotype was counted many times. This rearrangement joins TRBV11-2 to TRBJ2-3; TRBD1 might be the D (6 bases). The CDR3 is 15 residues long. CDR1 SGHAT and CDR2 FQNNGV come from the germline V gene. V shed 5 bases and J shed 6 bases, with 18 bases lying between them. The CDR3 coding sequence is TGTGCCAGCAGCACCAGACAGGTCCCGACCGATACGCAGTATTTT. Amino acid sequence: CASSTRQVPTDTQYF.

This clonotype has at least ten counts. This chain connects TRBV2 to TRBJ2-7; 13 bases match TRBD2. Losses at the gene ends were 8 bases for V and 0 bases for J; bases not matched to a gene: 4. Germline V gene lookup returns CDR1 SNHLY and CDR2 FYNNEI. This CDR3 is 15 amino acids long. The chain's CDR3 is CASAGLAGASYEQYF. The DNA for the CDR3 is TGTGCCAGCGCTGGACTAGCGGGGGCCTCCTACGAGCAGTACTTC.

This clonotype appeared many times. The V call is TRBV29-1, the J call TRBJ2-2; TRBD2 aligns across 9 bases. The length of the CDR3 is 17 residues. In germline, CDR1 is SQVTM, CDR2 ANQGSEA. Losses at the gene ends were 5 bases for V and 2 bases for J; bases not matched to a gene: 12. The chain's CDR3 is CSVTVLQRGANTGELFF. As DNA, the CDR3 is TGCAGCGTTACGGTCCTCCAGCGGGGGGCCAACACCGGGGAGCTGTTTTTT.

This sequence joins TRBV14 and TRBJ1-1; D gene ambiguous. The germline gives CDR1 SGHDN, CDR2 FVKESK. The CDR3 covers 16 residues. Trimming pared 3 bases from V and 1 base from J, leaving 15 bases between. CDR3 amino acids: CASSQRPGRRNTEAFF. CDR3 sequence (DNA): TGTGCCAGCAGCCAGCGCCCGGGCAGACGGAACACTGAAGCTTTCTTT.

This clonotype turned up a few times. The chain combines TRBV5-1 with TRBJ2-2; 8 bases agree with TRBD2. V shed 0 bases and J 3 bases; nucleotides not matched to a gene: 1. This CDR3 is built from 15 residues. Germline V gene sequence: CDR1 SGHRS, CDR2 YFSETQ. The CDR3 nucleotides are TGCGCCAGCAGCTTGGAGACTAGCGACACCGGGGAGCTGTTTTTT. This translates into CASSLETSDTGELFF. The full variable domain, with the rest looked up from reference TRBV5-1 and TRBJ2-2, is KAGVTQTPRYLIKTRGQQVTLSCSPISGHRSVSWYQQTPGQGLQFLFEYFSETQRNKGNFPGRFSGRQFSNSRSEMNVSTLELGDSALYLCASSLETSDTGELFFGEGSRLTVL.

This clonotype was detected ten times or more. The CDR3 DNA sequence: TGTGCCAGCAGTTACTCGACCTCCGGGGTAGATACGCAGTATTTT. Amino acid sequence: CASSYSTSGVDTQYF. V and J are TRBV6-5 and TRBJ2-3, with a possible D match to TRBD2 (5 bases). V was shortened by 0 bases and J by 5 bases, with 12 bases between the two germline ends. Germline CDR1 MNHEY, CDR2 SVGAGI. The CDR3 is 15 residues long.